The 20 T cell receptor beta chains in this list originate from one sample, sequenced in a study of prognosis after radiotherapy for stage I lung cancer. Genomic DNA was subjected to two-round multiplex PCR for amplification of TCR beta CDR3. With primers specific to each TRBV and TRBJ gene, the first-round PCR was performed. TCRdb re-derived calls from the multiplex PCR reads in MiXCR, one entry per CDR3 protein. The profile covers 20,000 to 25,000 distinct CDR3 sequences, with approximately 39% appearing a single time and approximately 31% taken by the ten largest. The material was PBMCs, obtained before or after stereotactic body radiation therapy (not recorded which). The receptors stem from a donor older than 45 with non-small cell lung cancer.

The CDR3 DNA is TGCAGTGCTGAGACTCGCGGGACCACAGATACGCAGTATTTT. It codes for CSAETRGTTDTQYF. The chain is built from TRBV20-1 and TRBJ2-3; D possibly corresponds to TRBD2 (6 bases). V shed 5 bases and J shed 2 bases, with 14 bases lying between them. Germline V gives CDR1 DFQATT, CDR2 SNEGSKA (reference sequence). There are 14 residues in the CDR3.

The J gene is TRBJ1-2, the V gene TRBV30; D is possibly TRBD1 (5 bases). The CDR3 extends over 13 amino acids. CDR1 is GTSNPN and CDR2 is SVGIG in the germline V gene (reference sequence). Trimming pared 1 base from V and 4 bases from J, leaving 10 bases between. DNA of the CDR3: TGTGCCTGGAGTGACGACAGCGTCTATGGCTACACCTTC. Its protein product is CAWSDDSVYGYTF.

On this clonotype: A far bigger clonotype differs at one base, so this is likely a read error. The chain combines TRBV6-9 with TRBJ1-3; 7 nucleotides agree with TRBD1. Germline V CDR1 and CDR2: MNHGY, SVAAGI. The CDR3 loop spans 15 amino acids. V shed 4 bases, J shed 2 bases, and the junction held 5 bases outside the gene matches. The CDR3 coding sequence is TGTGCCAGCAGTTTTGGACAGGTAACTGGAAACACCATATATTTT. Protein: CASSFGQVTGNTIYF.

This clonotype was detected many times. The rearrangement uses TRBV19 and TRBJ2-3; D perhaps matches TRBD1 (5 bases). This CDR3 region has 14 residues. The germline V gene encodes CDR1 LNHDA and CDR2 SQIVND (reference sequence). Trimming took off 2 bases at V and 1 base at J, with 7 bases between the two ends. For the CDR3, the DNA is TGTGCCAGTAGTATACAGGGTCGCACAGATACGCAGTATTTT. Amino acid sequence: CASSIQGRTDTQYF.

This clonotype came up many times. J is TRBJ2-2 and V is TRBV12-3 or TRBV12-4, with 10 positions matching TRBD2. The V gene end was trimmed by 6 bases and the J gene end by 5 bases; junction bases not matched to a gene: 9. CDR3 length: 16 residues. In DNA, the CDR3 is TGTGCCAGCAGCCAAGCGGGAGGGCCCGATACCGGGGAGCTGTTTTTT. Its protein product is CASSQAGGPDTGELFF.

Comment on this clonotype: The junction departs from the called germline gene at one end, perhaps through a read error. The chain is built from TRBV28 and TRBJ2-2; TRBD2 agrees at 10 bases. The length of the CDR3 is 16 residues. Germline-derived CDR1 and CDR2 are MDHEN and SYDVKM. CDR3 loop: CASRPNSGGNTWELFF. For the CDR3, the DNA is TGTGCCAGCAGACCTAATAGCGGGGGGAACACCTGGGAGCTGTTTTTT.

The chain couples TRBV6-2 or TRBV6-3 to TRBJ2-1, with D possibly being TRBD2 (6 bases). Germline V CDR1 and CDR2: MNHEY, SVGEGT. The CDR3 covers 14 residues. Trimming removed 4 bases from V and 7 bases from J, with 14 bases in between. CDR3 residues: CASSSALASNEQFF. The DNA of the CDR3 is TGTGCCAGCAGTTCCGCACTAGCTAGTAATGAGCAGTTCTTC.

On this clonotype: This may arise from a read error, as a much more abundant clone is one base away. This rearrangement joins TRBV10-3 to TRBJ2-2; 11 positions match TRBD2. This CDR3 is 18 amino acids long. Germline loops: CDR1 ENHRY, CDR2 SYGVKD. V shed 5 bases, J shed 7 bases, and the junction held 15 bases outside the gene matches. CDR3 sequence reads: CAISYHPTSGITDGELFF. The CDR3 DNA reads TGTGCCATCAGTTACCACCCGACTAGCGGGATTACGGACGGGGAGCTGTTTTTT.

The chain is built from TRBV11-1 and TRBJ2-5; 11 bases match TRBD2. The CDR3 extends over 17 amino acids. V lost 6 bases and J lost 3; bases outside the gene matches: 12. Germline V gene sequence: CDR1 SGHAT, CDR2 FQDESV (reference sequence). The CDR3 spells CASSPTPSGRSKETQYF. CDR3 bases: TGTGCCAGCAGTCCTACTCCTAGCGGGAGGTCCAAAGAGACCCAGTACTTC. The full variable domain, in which reference TRBV11-1 and TRBJ2-5 provide the parts outside the CDR3, is EAEVAQSPRYKITEKSQAVAFWCDPISGHATLYWYRQILGQGPELLVQFQDESVVDDSQLPKDRFSAERLKGVDSTLKIQPAELGDSAMYLCASSPTPSGRSKETQYFGPGTRLLVL.

The table lists this clonotype with many counts. This chain joins TRBV28 and TRBJ2-1, with TRBD2 identical over 14 bases. V gave up 5 bases and J gave up 10 bases; unmatched junction bases: 7. Germline V gives CDR1 MDHEN, CDR2 SYDVKM. The CDR3 is made up of 15 amino acids. As DNA, the CDR3 is TGTGCCAGCAGTGCCGGACTAGCGGGAGGATGGGAGCAGTTCTTC. Amino acids: CASSAGLAGGWEQFF.

The chain employs TRBV6-2 or TRBV6-3 and TRBJ2-6; D gene ambiguous. V gave up 10 bases and J gave up 6 bases, with 22 bases separating them. The CDR3 is 16 amino acids. The germline V gene has CDR1 MNHEY and CDR2 SVGEGT. DNA for the CDR3: TGTGCCATCATTTACTCGACGGGTACTGTGGCCAACGTCCTGACTTTC. It encodes CAIIYSTGTVANVLTF.

The CDR3 spells CASIRSGSYNSPLHF. CDR3 bases: TGTGCCAGCATTAGGTCAGGGTCATATAATTCACCCCTCCACTTT. The genes are TRBV28 and TRBJ1-6; possibly TRBD1 for D (5 bases). Deletions cut 7 bases from V and 4 bases from J, with 14 bases between. The CDR3 length is 15 residues. Germline V gene sequence: CDR1 MDHEN, CDR2 SYDVKM.

By share, this clonotype ranks as medium-sized. V gene TRBV7-8 combines with J gene TRBJ2-2; D remains ambiguous. Germline CDR1 reads SGHVS; CDR2 reads FQNEAQ. Trimming left V 3 bases short and J 8 bases short, with 10 bases between. This CDR3 contains 13 residues. CDR3 sequence: CASSLTVQGELFF. For the CDR3, the DNA is TGTGCCAGCAGCTTGACGGTTCAGGGGGAGCTGTTTTTT.

Notes on this clonotype: The junction does not match germline at one end; this may be a read error. V is TRBV30 and J is TRBJ1-6, with D perhaps matching TRBD1 (5 bases). The CDR3 sequence is 14 residues long. The germline CDR1 and CDR2 sequences are GTSNPN and SVGIG (reference sequence). CDR3 in DNA: TGTGCCTGGAGAGATGCAGGGTATAATTCACCCCTCAACTTT. It translates to CAWRDAGYNSPLNF.

This clonotype was recorded many times. The genes are TRBV10-3 and TRBJ2-7, with 8 positions matching TRBD1. Germline CDR1 reads ENHRY; CDR2 reads SYGVKD. The CDR3 has 13 amino acids. The V gene end was trimmed by 6 bases and the J gene end by 6 bases; junction bases not matched to a gene: 7. CDR3 loop: CAISDQGTGEQYF. The CDR3 DNA is TGTGCCATCAGCGATCAGGGGACAGGCGAGCAGTACTTC.

This clonotype appeared many times. The chain has TRBV10-3 and TRBJ1-6, with 9 bases lining up with TRBD1. The CDR3 is 14 residues long. In germline, CDR1 is ENHRY, CDR2 SYGVKD. V trimming: 6 bases; J trimming: 7 bases; junction bases outside the gene matches: 4. Here the CDR3 reads CAIRPDRGNSPLHF. CDR3 coding DNA: TGTGCCATCAGACCGGACAGGGGCAATTCACCCCTCCACTTT.

The V call is TRBV5-1, the J call TRBJ2-3; unclear D gene. Germline CDR1 is SGHRS and CDR2 is YFSETQ. Trimming pared 0 bases from V and 2 bases from J, leaving 7 bases between. This CDR3 spans 14 amino acids. As DNA, the CDR3 is TGCGCCAGCAGCTTGGACGGGTTCACAGATACGCAGTATTTT. The encoded protein is CASSLDGFTDTQYF.

In its sample, this clonotype was seen many times. Possible read error: a much larger clone is one base away. The chain combines TRBV28 with TRBJ2-7, with TRBD1 matching 7 bases. After removal of 3 bases from V and 5 bases from J, the junction contained 7 bases not matched to a gene. The CDR3 contains 14 residues. Germline V gene sequence: CDR1 MDHEN, CDR2 SYDVKM. CDR3 nucleotides: TGTGCCAGCAGTTTTGAAGGACAGGATAACGAGCAGTACTTC. It is translated as CASSFEGQDNEQYF.

This chain uses TRBV6-1 with TRBJ1-6, with 7 bases matching TRBD1. Germline CDR1 and CDR2: MNHNS and SASEGT. V was clipped by 6 bases and J by 6 bases; unmatched bases: 8. This CDR3 region has 15 residues. CDR3 in amino acids: CASRIGTDVNSPLHF. CDR3 sequence (DNA): TGTGCCAGCAGGATAGGGACAGACGTTAATTCACCCCTCCACTTT.

With regard to this clonotype: A read error is possible here, since a much larger clone lies one base away. The chain has TRBV15 and TRBJ2-5, with D possibly matching TRBD2 (6 bases). This CDR3 contains 14 residues. Germline V gene data show CDR1 as LNHNV and CDR2 as YYDKDF (reference sequence). The V end lost 0 bases, the J end lost 8 bases, and 13 bases lay between the germline ends. The DNA of the CDR3 is TGTGCCACCAGCAGAGAGGGTTTGCGGGATACCCAGTACTTC. Amino acids: CATSREGLRDTQYF.